A selection of T cell receptor beta chains follows, all from one sample in a study of shared T cell receptors in the human thymus. Sequenced by immunoSEQ multiplex PCR; TCRdb stores in-frame clones only, minus some. The table includes hundreds of thousands of clones, more than 70% detected once. The sample also formed part of further work on human thymus T cells.

Material for sequencing was thymocytes. The receptors were sampled from a boy in the first two years of life with a congenital heart defect. Each CDR3 is given with its conserved first and last residue. A D gene is named only where the DNA matches it firmly. For some rows the clone size is stated as once, few or many, or as a class when expanded; others skip it.

>TRBV29-1|TRBJ2-5|NA|NA
TGCAGCGTTGAAGACGAACTAGTGGAGACCCAGTACTTC
CSVEDELVETQYF
>TRBV14|TRBJ2-1|NA|TRBD2
TGTGCCAGCAGCCAAGGTTCAAGCGGGGGCTACAATGAGCAGTTCTTC
CASSQGSSGGYNEQFF
>TRBV5-1|TRBJ1-2|once|NA
TGCGCCAGCAGCCCCGGTCGGGGAGGGCTCGGCTACACCTTC
CASSPGRGGLGYTF
>TRBV4-3|TRBJ1-3|NA|TRBD1
TGCGCCAGCAGCCAAGATCTCCAGGGGGGTGGAAACACCATATATTTT
CASSQDLQGGGNTIYF
>TRBV30|TRBJ1-6|NA|TRBD1
TGTGCCTGGAGTCCACTGACAGGGTGGTCACCCCTCCACTTT
CAWSPLTGWSPLHF
>TRBV6-1|TRBJ2-4|NA|NA
TGTGCCAGCAGTGAAGGGGCCGCGGGGGCCAAAAACATTCAGTACTTC
CASSEGAAGAKNIQYF
>TRBV25-1|TRBJ2-7|NA|NA
TGTGCCAGCAGTGAATACGGGAGTCCCCACGAGCAGTACTTC
CASSEYGSPHEQYF
>TRBV28|TRBJ2-2|NA|TRBD2
TGTGCCAGCAGTCTTCGGGGGGGCACCGGGGAGCTGTTTTTT
CASSLRGGTGELFF
>TRBV5-1|TRBJ2-7|NA|NA
TGCGCCAGCAGCTTGGGGGGGCTCACAGGGTATGGAGAATACGAGCAGTACTTC
CASSLGGLTGYGEYEQYF
>TRBV10-3|TRBJ2-7|NA|NA
TGTGCCATCAGTGAAGCTAGCGCAGAATCCTACGAGCAGTACTTC
CAISEASAESYEQYF